The clone carrying this T cell receptor beta chain was counted a single time. Its antigen is not known. Amplification used 60 Vbeta primers and 13 Jbeta primers. The repertoire was sequenced with immunoSEQ multiplex PCR; TCRdb's copy has only in-frame clones and lacks some. The data show about 170,000 clones, 75% to 85% seen once. The data were taken from a study of cytomegalovirus exposure and HLA in healthy donors. Study summary: Earlier, 95 million to 120 million unique TCR beta sequences were recovered from roughly 200 million T cells by an analysis. Whole-study findings and limits: Apart from CMV serostatus, no immune exposure information was available. Later analysis reportedly placed an Asian-associated ancestry cluster below the roughly 600-donor mean in N-insertions. TCR beta chain V- and J-gene trimming was linked, in a later analysis, to a missense variant in DCLRE1C.

The CDR3 has 14 amino acids. The trim removed 6 bases at V and 5 bases at J, leaving 9 bases unmatched. Germline V CDR1 and CDR2: ENHRY, SYGVKD. The rearrangement uses TRBV10-3 and TRBJ1-1, with 7 bases aligning to TRBD1. The clonotype comes from a woman between 45 and 60 years old in good health and CMV-seropositive. The source material was PBMCs. The CDR3 coding sequence is TGTGCCATCAGGTTTGAGGGGGCGCGGACTGAAGCTTTCTTT. Its translation: CAIRFEGARTEAFF.